Below, 26 T cell receptor beta chains from the same sample are listed, as sequenced in a study of technical replicates of blood from a handful of donors. The table came from immunoSEQ multiplex PCR; TCRdb's copy has only in-frame clones and leaves some out. In the table there are approximately 81,000 clones, over 75% of which are singletons. The sequenced sample consisted of PBMCs. The receptors derive from a human donor in good health. Some clones in this sample may be carry-over from other donors' samples.

The gene calls are TRBV21-1 and TRBJ2-2; the table names TRBD1, a call not compared with the DNA. TRBV21-1 is a pseudogene segment. The length of the CDR3 is 16 residues. The DNA for the CDR3 is TGTGCCAGCGGGGATCAGTACAGGGGGAAGGCCGGGGAGCTGTTTTTT. As protein: CASGDQYRGKAGELFF.

This clone was detected only a few times. V usage is TRBV19 and J usage is TRBJ1-5, with 8 bases identical to TRBD1. This CDR3 spans 14 amino acids. V lost 5 bases and J lost 7; bases outside the gene matches: 7. Germline V gene data show CDR1 as LNHDA and CDR2 as SQIVND (reference sequence). CDR3 loop: CASSLDRGRQPQHF. CDR3 sequence (DNA): TGTGCCAGTAGTCTCGACAGGGGACGACAGCCCCAGCATTTT. The whole variable domain, filled in from reference TRBV19 and TRBJ1-5, reads DGGITQSPKYLFRKEGQNVTLSCEQNLNHDAMYWYRQDPGQGLRLIYYSQIVNDFQKGDIAEGYSVSREKKESFPLTVTSAQKNPTAFYLCASSLDRGRQPQHFGDGTRLSIL.

Only one count was recorded for this clone. The gene calls are TRBV6-6 and TRBJ2-7; D is possibly TRBD1 (6 bases). This CDR3 region has 13 residues. The V gene lost 5 bases and the J gene lost 4 bases, with 12 bases spanning the gap. CDR1 and CDR2 (germline): MNHNY, SVGAGI (reference sequence). The CDR3 sequence: CASSILGQYEQYF. CDR3 nucleotides: TGTGCCAGCAGTATACTTGGACAGTACGAGCAGTACTTC.

V and J are TRBV5-4 and TRBJ2-3, with 14 nucleotides matching TRBD2. V dropped 5 bases and J dropped 4; count of bases not matched to a gene: 12. The CDR3 consists of 18 residues. Looked up from germline, CDR1 is SGHNT and CDR2 is YYREEE (reference sequence). The CDR3 region is CASRRARLAGGPADTQYF. DNA of the CDR3: TGTGCCAGCAGACGTGCCAGACTAGCGGGGGGGCCAGCAGATACGCAGTATTTT. Full variable domain (rest looked up from reference TRBV5-4 and TRBJ2-3): ETGVTQSPTHLIKTRGQQVTLRCSSQSGHNTVSWYQQALGQGPQFIFQYYREEENGRGNFPPRFSGLQFPNYSSELNVNALELDDSALYLCASRRARLAGGPADTQYFGPGTRLTVL.

This clone was recorded once. This sequence joins TRBV27 and TRBJ2-7; 8 nucleotides agree with TRBD2. The length of the CDR3 is 13 residues. Looked up from germline, CDR1 is MNHEY and CDR2 is SMNVEV (reference sequence). V lost 8 bases and J lost 4; bases outside the gene matches: 7. CDR3 sequence reads: CASLPASGYEQYF. The CDR3 nucleotides read TGTGCCAGCTTGCCGGCTAGCGGGTACGAGCAGTACTTC.

The genes are TRBV2 and TRBJ2-5; D is undetermined. Germline CDR1 and CDR2: SNHLY and FYNNEI. The CDR3 has 11 amino acids. V was shortened by 8 bases and J by 9 bases, with 13 bases between the two germline ends. In DNA, the CDR3 is TGTGCCAGCCTAACCCGGGTGGCCCAGTACTTC. Its translation is CASLTRVAQYF.

Only a few counts were recorded for this clone. This chain joins TRBV18 and TRBJ2-2, with D perhaps TRBD2 (6 bases). Trimming took off 0 bases at V and 5 bases at J, with 10 bases between the two ends. Looked up from germline, CDR1 is KGHSH and CDR2 is LQKENI. The CDR3 runs 15 residues. CDR3 nucleotides: TGTGCCAGCTCACCACCCCAGGCGGGAACCGGGGAGCTGTTTTTT. Its translation: CASSPPQAGTGELFF.

The rearrangement joins TRBV11-2 to TRBJ2-5; 7 bases are a match to TRBD2. This CDR3 is 13 amino acids long. With V trimmed by 5 bases and J by 5 bases, 5 bases remained unmatched. Germline CDR1 reads SGHAT; CDR2 reads FQNNGV. CDR3 sequence reads: CASSTRGGETQYF. The DNA for the CDR3 is TGTGCCAGCAGCACAAGGGGAGGGGAGACCCAGTACTTC. Variable domain in full (rest from reference TRBV11-2 and TRBJ2-5): EAGVAQSPRYKIIEKRQSVAFWCNPISGHATLYWYQQILGQGPKLLIQFQNNGVVDDSQLPKDRFSAERLKGVDSTLKIQPAKLEDSAVYLCASSTRGGETQYFGPGTRLLVL.

V and J are TRBV9 and TRBJ1-6, with D perhaps matching TRBD1 (5 bases). This CDR3 has 14 amino acids. CDR1 is SGDLS, CDR2 YYNGEE, per germline. The V end lost 4 bases, the J end lost 13 bases, and 18 bases lay between the germline ends. CDR3 sequence reads: CASSLQAELGPLHF. For the CDR3, the DNA is TGTGCCAGCAGCTTACAGGCCGAGTTAGGTCCCCTCCACTTT.

The count of this clone is one. The CDR3 sequence is CASRGDILGHEQYF. As DNA, the CDR3 is TGTGCCAGCAGGGGGGACATCCTCGGCCACGAGCAGTACTTC. The chain employs TRBV2 and TRBJ2-7; perhaps TRBD1 as D (6 bases). The CDR3 sequence is 14 residues long. The V end was cut by 6 bases, the J end by 5 bases, with 17 bases between. Germline values: CDR1 SNHLY, CDR2 FYNNEI. Based on the CDR3 plus reference TRBV2 and TRBJ2-7, the full variable domain is EPEVTQTPSHQVTQMGQEVILRCVPISNHLYFYWYRQILGQKVEFLVSFYNNEISEKSEIFDDQFSVERPDGSNFTLKIRSTKLEDSAMYFCASRGDILGHEQYFGPGTRLTVT.

This clone occurred a few times. The chain uses TRBV30 and TRBJ1-1, with a possible D match to TRBD1 (6 bases). The CDR3 is 15 amino acids. V was shortened by 4 bases and J by 3 bases, with 18 bases between the two germline ends. The germline V gene encodes CDR1 GTSNPN and CDR2 SVGIG (reference sequence). The DNA of the CDR3 is TGTGCCTGGACCAAGATCAGACAGGCCCACACTGAAGCTTTCTTT. Its translation is CAWTKIRQAHTEAFF.

The chain is built from TRBV5-4 and TRBJ2-7; tentative D call: TRBD2 (6 bases). The CDR3 has 15 amino acids. Trimming left V 0 bases short and J 3 bases short, with 13 bases between. Germline loops: CDR1 SGHNT, CDR2 YYREEE (reference sequence). This CDR3 reads CASSLAVTSSYEQYF. The CDR3 DNA follows: TGTGCCAGCAGCTTGGCAGTGACTAGTAGCTACGAGCAGTACTTC.

The CDR3 here is CATSGGPERTAREQYF. CDR3 sequence (DNA): TGTGCCACCAGCGGTGGCCCCGAACGGACAGCCCGCGAGCAGTACTTC. This rearrangement joins TRBV15 to TRBJ2-7; possible D gene TRBD1, 6 bases. This CDR3 is built from 16 residues. Germline CDR1 is LNHNV and CDR2 is YYDKDF (reference sequence). V lost 5 bases and J 6 bases, leaving 23 bases between the germline ends.

Here the CDR3 reads CASSPSVSGGYTF. CDR3 DNA sequence: TGTGCCAGCAGCCCCTCGGTGAGCGGGGGCTACACCTTC. The chain uses TRBV5-8 and TRBJ1-2; the D is unclear. From germline, CDR1 is SGHTS and CDR2 YDEGEE. CDR3 length: 13 amino acids. V gave up 4 bases and J gave up 8 bases, with 15 bases separating them.

V usage is TRBV5-4 and J usage is TRBJ2-5, with 11 bases that match TRBD2. The trim removed 3 bases at V and 5 bases at J, leaving 6 bases unmatched. The length of the CDR3 is 15 residues. Per germline, CDR1 SGHNT and CDR2 YYREEE (reference sequence). The CDR3 loop reads CASSSRSSGGETQYF. The CDR3 region has the DNA TGTGCCAGCAGCTCAAGATCTAGCGGGGGGGAGACCCAGTACTTC.

The V and J genes are TRBV6-5 and TRBJ1-1, with D unclear. Germline CDR1 is MNHEY and CDR2 is SVGAGI. V was pared by 4 bases and J by 8 bases, with 23 bases between. CDR3 length: 16 residues. CDR3 amino acids: CASSSMGSGRSSEAFF. The CDR3 region has the DNA TGTGCCAGCAGTTCCATGGGCTCTGGGAGGTCGTCCGAAGCTTTCTTT.

The chain couples TRBV10-3 to TRBJ2-5; the D gene is possibly TRBD1 (7 bases). This CDR3 spans 13 amino acids. V was cut by 11 bases and J by 4 bases, with 17 bases left in between. Germline CDR1 and CDR2: ENHRY and SYGVKD. The CDR3 coding sequence is TGTGCCTCATTGCGGGACAGCTCAGAGACCCAGTACTTC. Translated: CASLRDSSETQYF.

The chain recombines TRBV6-1 with TRBJ2-3; 11 bases agree with TRBD2. CDR3 size: 15 residues. Germline CDR1 and CDR2: MNHNS and SASEGT. V dropped 6 bases and J dropped 3; count of bases not matched to a gene: 5. The CDR3 DNA is TGTGCCAGCAGGAGGGGACTAGCGGAAACAGATACGCAGTATTTT. Translated, it gives CASRRGLAETDTQYF.

The chain combines TRBV20-1 with TRBJ2-7; D unclear. Trimming took 1 base from V and 6 from J, leaving 7 bases between them. CDR1 is DFQATT and CDR2 is SNEGSKA in the germline V gene (reference sequence). CDR3 length equals 11 residues. CDR3 nucleotides: TGCAGTGCTAGAGGGCTCCTCGAGCAGTACTTC. Its protein product is CSARGLLEQYF.

This rearrangement joins TRBV30 to TRBJ1-2, with 7 nucleotides matching TRBD1. This CDR3 has 11 residues. Germline lookup yields CDR1 GTSNPN and CDR2 SVGIG (reference sequence). This CDR3 is CATDRVYGYTF. The DNA of the CDR3 is TGTGCAACCGACAGGGTATATGGCTACACCTTC.

The chain links TRBV10-3 to TRBJ1-2; D gene unclear. V dropped 6 bases and J dropped 8 bases, with 16 bases sitting between them. CDR1 is ENHRY, CDR2 SYGVKD, per germline. This CDR3 has 13 amino acids. CDR3 DNA sequence: TGTGCCATCAGCCGTTCGGCAAGCGACGGCTACACCTTC. Translation: CAISRSASDGYTF.

The sample holds one count of this clone. The chain combines TRBV29-1 with TRBJ1-1, with 7 bases lining up with TRBD1. The V and J ends lost 2 bases and 2 bases, in that order; junction bases with no gene match: 2. The CDR3 totals 13 residues. Germline CDR1 is SQVTM and CDR2 is ANQGSEA. The CDR3 bases are TGCAGCGTTGAATACAGGGGCAACACTGAAGCTTTCTTT. It is translated as CSVEYRGNTEAFF.

The rearrangement links TRBV4-3 to TRBJ2-7; no clear D gene. The CDR3 runs to 15 residues. CDR1 is LGHNA and CDR2 is YSLEER in the germline V gene. Trimming stripped 0 bases from V and 2 bases from J, with 11 bases between. This CDR3 reads CASSQDNAAPYEQYF. In DNA, the CDR3 is TGCGCCAGCAGCCAAGATAACGCGGCCCCCTACGAGCAGTACTTC.

The chain carries TRBV5-6 and TRBJ1-6; D uncertain. CDR3 length: 13 amino acids. Per the germline V gene, CDR1 is SGHDT and CDR2 is YYEEEE. Between the trimmed V and J ends, which lost 3 bases and 7 bases, there was a span of 8 bases. The CDR3 loop reads CASSWTANSPLHF. CDR3 in DNA: TGTGCCAGCAGCTGGACTGCAAATTCACCCCTCCACTTT.

The CDR3 loop is CASRGDRGSNEQFF. CDR3 nucleotide sequence: TGTGCCAGCAGGGGGGACAGGGGATCCAATGAGCAGTTCTTC. The rearrangement links TRBV14 to TRBJ2-1; 10 nucleotides line up with TRBD1. Losses at the gene ends were 6 bases for V and 6 bases for J; bases not matched to a gene: 5. The V gene's germline CDR1 is SGHDN and CDR2 FVKESK. The CDR3 covers 14 residues. Supplemented by reference TRBV14 and TRBJ2-1, the full variable domain reads EAGVTQFPSHSVIEKGQTVTLRCDPISGHDNLYWYRRVMGKEIKFLLHFVKESKQDESGMPNNRFLAERTGGTYSTLKVQPAELEDSGVYFCASRGDRGSNEQFFGPGTRLTVL.

This clone was recorded once. The rearrangement uses TRBV7-2 and TRBJ1-4; TRBD1 matches at 7 bases. Germline V CDR1 and CDR2: SGHTA, FQGNSA. V trimming: 5 bases; J trimming: 8 bases; junction bases outside the gene matches: 8. CDR3 length equals 14 residues. This CDR3 is CASSATGNEEKLFF. In DNA form, the CDR3 reads TGTGCCAGCAGCGCGACAGGGAATGAAGAAAAACTGTTTTTT.